Reported below is one TCR beta chain. Its antigen is as yet unknown. The entry originates in a study of T cell repertoires in cytomegalovirus infection. Trimming removed 4 bases from V and 2 bases from J, with 12 bases in between. Germline V gives CDR1 MNHEY, CDR2 SMNVEV (reference sequence). This CDR3 comprises 14 residues. TCRdb reprocessed the reads with MiXCR, giving one entry per CDR3 protein. The table has approximately 500,000 distinct CDR3 sequences, roughly a third seen once. Here the sequenced sample was cultured PBMCs, taken from culture after CMV antigen stimulation. The receptor was isolated from a human donor in good health (CMV status not recorded). Some clones in this sample may be carry-over from other donors' samples. The chain is built from TRBV27 and TRBJ2-7; D gene unclear. CDR3 coding DNA: TGTGCCAGCAGTTCATCTTTAGGACCCTACGAGCAGTACTTC. Translating gives CASSSSLGPYEQYF.